This T cell receptor beta chain was sequenced in a study of T cell repertoires in cytomegalovirus infection. Background on the study: CMV infection and matching HLA type were both indicated by public TCR beta signatures.

The CDR3 contains 12 residues. In germline, CDR1 is LGHNT, CDR2 FRNRAP. V lost 1 base, J lost 6 bases, and 6 bases lay in between. The study, taken as a whole, reports: HLA-C-restricted TCR beta clonotypes specific for CMV led the ex vivo response. Based on cumulative public TCR beta family frequency, carriers of CMV plus the relevant HLA were identified.

One entry per CDR3 protein results from TCRdb running MiXCR on the reads. The sample lists roughly 68,000 distinct CDR3 sequences; 20% to 25% were seen once. This clonotype has just a few counts. As yet, its antigen is unknown. The chain combines TRBV12-5 with TRBJ2-5; no firm D call. The sequencing input was PBMCs, sequenced either directly or after in vitro stimulation (not recorded which). The source is a human donor in good health (CMV status not recorded). Some clones in this sample may be carry-over from other donors' samples. The CDR3 coding sequence is TGTGCTAGTGGTTTGGATACCCAGACCCAGTACTTC. Translation gives CASGLDTQTQYF.